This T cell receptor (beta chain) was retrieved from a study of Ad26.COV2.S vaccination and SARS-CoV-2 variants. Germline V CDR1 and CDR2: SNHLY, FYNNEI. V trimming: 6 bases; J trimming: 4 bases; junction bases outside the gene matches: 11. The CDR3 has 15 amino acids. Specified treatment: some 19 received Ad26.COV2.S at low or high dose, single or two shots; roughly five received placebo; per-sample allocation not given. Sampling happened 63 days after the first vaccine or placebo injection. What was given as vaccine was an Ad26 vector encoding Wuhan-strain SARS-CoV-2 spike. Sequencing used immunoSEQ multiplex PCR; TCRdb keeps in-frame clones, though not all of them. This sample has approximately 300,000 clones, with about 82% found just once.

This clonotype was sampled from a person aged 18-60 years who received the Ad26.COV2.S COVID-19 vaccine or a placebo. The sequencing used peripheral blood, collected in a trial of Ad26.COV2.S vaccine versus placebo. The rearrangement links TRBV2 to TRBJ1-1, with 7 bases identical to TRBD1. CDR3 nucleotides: TGTGCCAGCAGGGAACAGGGGTCGGTTGCCACTGAAGCTTTCTTT. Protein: CASREQGSVATEAFF.